The 21 T cell receptor beta chains in this list originate from one sample, sequenced in a study of PD-L1 blockade in urothelial cancer. Sequencing was performed with immunoSEQ multiplex PCR; in TCRdb, only in-frame clones are kept and a portion is missing. The repertoire has around 22,000 clones, about 83% of them found once; the top ten carry approximately 3%. Material: PBMCs, obtained around atezolizumab (anti-PD-L1) treatment. These receptors all stem from a man between 45 and 60 years old with urothelial cancer.

The chain has TRBV19 and TRBJ1-1; D is perhaps TRBD1 (6 bases). CDR1 is LNHDA, CDR2 SQIVND, per germline (reference sequence). Trimming stripped 9 bases from V and 3 bases from J, with 14 bases between. This CDR3 spans 13 amino acids. CDR3 loop: CASGQKGDTEAFF. The CDR3 region has the DNA TGTGCCAGCGGACAAAAGGGGGACACTGAAGCTTTCTTT. The variable domain in full, with the rest retrieved from reference TRBV19 and TRBJ1-1, is DGGITQSPKYLFRKEGQNVTLSCEQNLNHDAMYWYRQDPGQGLRLIYYSQIVNDFQKGDIAEGYSVSREKKESFPLTVTSAQKNPTAFYLCASGQKGDTEAFFGQGTRLTVV.

The CDR3 reads CASSPTESGGVNEQFF. DNA for the CDR3: TGCGCCAGCAGCCCCACTGAGAGCGGGGGGGTTAATGAGCAGTTCTTC. The gene calls are TRBV5-1 and TRBJ2-1, with 10 bases lining up with TRBD2. The CDR3 has 16 amino acids. The V gene end was trimmed by 4 bases and the J gene end by 7 bases; junction bases not matched to a gene: 11. The germline CDR1 and CDR2 sequences are SGHRS and YFSETQ. Full variable domain (missing parts from reference TRBV5-1 and TRBJ2-1): KAGVTQTPRYLIKTRGQQVTLSCSPISGHRSVSWYQQTPGQGLQFLFEYFSETQRNKGNFPGRFSGRQFSNSRSEMNVSTLELGDSALYLCASSPTESGGVNEQFFGPGTRLTVL.

In its sample, this clone was seen a few times. The V gene is TRBV11-2, the J gene TRBJ1-3, with D possibly matching TRBD1 (5 bases). The V and J ends lost 0 bases and 2 bases respectively, with 14 bases between them. From germline, CDR1 is SGHAT and CDR2 FQNNGV. The CDR3 length is 17 residues. For the CDR3, the DNA is TGTGCCAGCAGCTTAGACCACCGCCCAGGGACTGGAAACACCATATATTTT. This sequence encodes CASSLDHRPGTGNTIYF. The full variable domain, its missing parts supplied by reference TRBV11-2 and TRBJ1-3, is EAGVAQSPRYKIIEKRQSVAFWCNPISGHATLYWYQQILGQGPKLLIQFQNNGVVDDSQLPKDRFSAERLKGVDSTLKIQPAKLEDSAVYLCASSLDHRPGTGNTIYFGEGSWLTVV.

About this clone itself: An end of the junction differs from the germline gene, which may be a read error. This sample also contains other DNA sequences that code for the same CDR3. The V gene is TRBV5-4, the J gene TRBJ1-2; 9 bases match TRBD1. This CDR3 region has 17 residues. Per the germline V gene, CDR1 is SGHNT and CDR2 is YYREEE (reference sequence). CDR3 in DNA: TGTGCCAGCAGCTGGGCCCCACAGGGGGCGTATGACTATGGCTACACTTTC. Protein sequence: CASSWAPQGAYDYGYTF.

CDR3: CATSRAGTSGQETQYF. The CDR3 DNA sequence: TGTGCCACCAGCAGAGCCGGGACTAGCGGCCAAGAGACCCAGTACTTC. The chain links TRBV15 to TRBJ2-5; 11 bases are shared with TRBD2. CDR1 and CDR2 (germline): LNHNV, YYDKDF (reference sequence). There are 16 residues in the CDR3. The ends lost 1 base at V and 1 base at J; junction bases unmatched: 2.

V and J are TRBV6-5 and TRBJ2-5; TRBD1 agrees at 10 bases. The CDR3 contains 15 residues. CDR1 and CDR2 (germline): MNHEY, SVGAGI. The V and J ends lost 6 bases and 5 bases, in that order; junction bases with no gene match: 9. This CDR3 is CASRTPGTGVETQYF. The CDR3 bases are TGTGCCAGCAGAACCCCCGGGACAGGGGTTGAGACCCAGTACTTC.

V usage is TRBV7-2 and J usage is TRBJ2-1; TRBD1 matches at 7 bases. Germline assignment: CDR1 SGHTA and CDR2 FQGNSA. This CDR3 contains 15 residues. V trimming: 1 base; J trimming: 1 base; junction bases outside the gene matches: 1. The CDR3 protein is CASSLDRGSYNEQFF. CDR3 nucleotides: TGTGCCAGCAGCTTAGACAGGGGATCCTACAATGAGCAGTTCTTC.

The chain combines TRBV28 with TRBJ2-3; 8 bases are a match to TRBD1. Germline CDR1 reads MDHEN; CDR2 reads SYDVKM. The CDR3 totals 15 residues. J gave up 3 bases and V 5 bases, and 7 bases lay outside the gene matches. CDR3 loop: CASSPGQASTDTQYF. The CDR3 coding sequence is TGTGCCAGCAGTCCGGGACAGGCGAGTACAGATACGCAGTATTTT.

This rearrangement joins TRBV6-4 to TRBJ2-3, with 10 bases aligning to TRBD2. This CDR3 is 16 amino acids long. Germline loops: CDR1 MRHNA, CDR2 SNTAGT. The trim removed 3 bases at V and 1 base at J, leaving 4 bases unmatched. The CDR3 protein is CASSESTSGRTDTQYF. The CDR3 DNA sequence: TGTGCCAGCAGTGAGTCGACTAGCGGGCGCACAGATACGCAGTATTTT.

This sequence joins TRBV5-5 and TRBJ1-2; no firm D call. Trimming left V 0 bases short and J 6 bases short, with 9 bases between. The V gene's germline CDR1 is SGHKS and CDR2 YYEKEE (reference sequence). This CDR3 has 13 residues. This chain's CDR3 is CASSLGQTNGYTF. In nucleotides, the CDR3 is TGTGCCAGCAGCTTGGGGCAGACTAATGGCTACACCTTC.

This sequence joins TRBV7-6 and TRBJ2-1; a weak D match, TRBD1 (6 bases). The CDR3 length is 15 residues. V was clipped by 8 bases and J by 3 bases, with 17 bases between them. The germline CDR1 and CDR2 sequences are SGHVS and FNYEAQ. CDR3 sequence reads: CASGINGQFYNEQFF. Here the CDR3 DNA reads TGTGCCAGCGGGATCAATGGACAGTTCTACAATGAGCAGTTCTTC.

V gene TRBV27 combines with J gene TRBJ2-2; 7 nucleotides align to TRBD2. The length of the CDR3 is 17 residues. Germline CDR1 and CDR2: MNHEY and SMNVEV (reference sequence). J gave up 1 base and V 3 bases, and 8 bases lay outside the gene matches. CDR3 sequence reads: CASSFGLGGVNTGELFF. The CDR3 DNA reads TGTGCCAGCAGTTTCGGTCTGGGGGGGGTGAACACCGGGGAGCTGTTTTTT.

This chain joins TRBV29-1 and TRBJ2-4; TRBD1 agrees at 7 bases. CDR3 length: 15 amino acids. After removal of 4 bases from V and 2 bases from J, the junction contained 8 bases not matched to a gene. Germline-derived CDR1 and CDR2 are SQVTM and ANQGSEA. The CDR3 sequence: CSVGGGAGSKNIQYF. For the CDR3, the DNA is TGCAGCGTTGGAGGGGGCGCGGGTTCCAAAAACATTCAGTACTTC.

The chain employs TRBV9 and TRBJ2-7; the D gene is possibly TRBD1 (6 bases). The germline V and J ends were trimmed by 0 bases and 1 base, with 11 bases remaining between them. The CDR3 sequence is 15 residues long. Germline V gene data show CDR1 as SGDLS and CDR2 as YYNGEE. The CDR3 sequence: CASSVGVQGSYEQYF. CDR3 nucleotide sequence: TGTGCCAGCAGCGTAGGAGTACAGGGATCCTACGAGCAGTACTTC.

V gene TRBV4-3 combines with J gene TRBJ2-1; the match to TRBD2 covers 14 bases. The germline V gene has CDR1 LGHNA and CDR2 YSLEER. J was trimmed by 8 bases and V by 3 bases; bases with no gene match: 12. The length of the CDR3 is 18 residues. CDR3 DNA: TGCGCCAGCAGCCAGAGACTAGCGGGAGGGAGCTTACATCATGAGCAGTTCTTC. Residues: CASSQRLAGGSLHHEQFF.

V and J are TRBV5-4 and TRBJ1-1; possible D gene TRBD1, 5 bases. The CDR3 is 15 amino acids. Germline V gene data show CDR1 as SGHNT and CDR2 as YYREEE (reference sequence). The V and J ends lost 4 bases and 1 base respectively, with 14 bases between them. CDR3: CASSPQRGGNTEAFF. The CDR3 DNA reads TGTGCCAGCAGCCCCCAAAGGGGTGGGAACACTGAAGCTTTCTTT.

This sequence joins TRBV11-2 and TRBJ2-1; possible D gene TRBD1, 5 bases. Trimming stripped 5 bases from V and 5 bases from J, with 16 bases between. Germline V gene data show CDR1 as SGHAT and CDR2 as FQNNGV. The CDR3 runs to 15 residues. CDR3 sequence: CASSPQGSLNNEQFF. CDR3 DNA sequence: TGTGCCAGCAGCCCCCAGGGTTCCTTGAACAATGAGCAGTTCTTC.

This clone was seen only once. The chain recombines TRBV4-3 with TRBJ2-1; TRBD2 agrees at 9 bases. This CDR3 comprises 19 residues. The germline CDR1 and CDR2 sequences are LGHNA and YSLEER. After removal of 0 bases from V and 5 bases from J, the junction contained 14 bases not matched to a gene. The CDR3 sequence is CASSQEVVASGNRNNEQFF. Here the CDR3 DNA reads TGCGCCAGCAGCCAAGAGGTAGTAGCTAGCGGGAACAGGAACAATGAGCAGTTCTTC.

The J gene is TRBJ2-7, the V gene TRBV7-8; 7 bases align to TRBD2. With 1 base clipped from V and 9 bases from J, the junction kept 9 bases outside the gene matches. This CDR3 is built from 14 residues. Germline CDR1 is SGHVS and CDR2 is FQNEAQ. The DNA for the CDR3 is TGTGCCAGCAGCTTAGTTGGGCAGGGAGGGTTGCAGTACTTC. Protein: CASSLVGQGGLQYF.

CDR3 amino acids: CATSSGAGGSYEQYF. The CDR3 DNA reads TGTGCCACCAGCAGTGGAGCGGGAGGCTCCTACGAGCAGTACTTC. The genes are TRBV15 and TRBJ2-7, with 9 bases that match TRBD2. V was pared by 3 bases and J by 0 bases, with 3 bases of the junction left unmatched. CDR1 LNHNV and CDR2 YYDKDF come from the germline V gene (reference sequence). The CDR3 is made up of 15 amino acids.

The chain is built from TRBV5-1 and TRBJ1-5; TRBD1 is a possible D gene (6 bases). Germline assignment: CDR1 SGHRS and CDR2 YFSETQ. The CDR3 is 16 amino acids. The V gene lost 0 bases and the J gene lost 5 bases, with 15 bases spanning the gap. The CDR3 reads CASSLDRAGGDQPQHF. The CDR3 coding sequence is TGCGCCAGCAGCTTGGACAGGGCGGGGGGAGATCAGCCCCAGCATTTT.